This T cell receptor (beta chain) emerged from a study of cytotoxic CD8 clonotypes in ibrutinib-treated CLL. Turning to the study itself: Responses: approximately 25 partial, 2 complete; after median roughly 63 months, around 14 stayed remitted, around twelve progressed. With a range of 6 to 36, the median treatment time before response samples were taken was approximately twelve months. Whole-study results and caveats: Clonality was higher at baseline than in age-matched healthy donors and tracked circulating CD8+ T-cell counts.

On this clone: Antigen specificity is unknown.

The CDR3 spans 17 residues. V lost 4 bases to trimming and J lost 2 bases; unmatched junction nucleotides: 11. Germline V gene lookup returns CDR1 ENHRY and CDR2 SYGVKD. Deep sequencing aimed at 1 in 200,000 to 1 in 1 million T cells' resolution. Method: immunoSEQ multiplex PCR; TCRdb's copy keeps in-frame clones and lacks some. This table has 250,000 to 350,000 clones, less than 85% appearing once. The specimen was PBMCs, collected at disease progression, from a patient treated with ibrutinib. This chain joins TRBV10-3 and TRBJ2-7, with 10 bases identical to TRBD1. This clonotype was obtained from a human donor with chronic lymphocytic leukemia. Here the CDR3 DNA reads TGTGCCATCAGTGGACAGACGGGACAGGGGAACACCTACGAGCAGTACTTC. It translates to CAISGQTGQGNTYEQYF.